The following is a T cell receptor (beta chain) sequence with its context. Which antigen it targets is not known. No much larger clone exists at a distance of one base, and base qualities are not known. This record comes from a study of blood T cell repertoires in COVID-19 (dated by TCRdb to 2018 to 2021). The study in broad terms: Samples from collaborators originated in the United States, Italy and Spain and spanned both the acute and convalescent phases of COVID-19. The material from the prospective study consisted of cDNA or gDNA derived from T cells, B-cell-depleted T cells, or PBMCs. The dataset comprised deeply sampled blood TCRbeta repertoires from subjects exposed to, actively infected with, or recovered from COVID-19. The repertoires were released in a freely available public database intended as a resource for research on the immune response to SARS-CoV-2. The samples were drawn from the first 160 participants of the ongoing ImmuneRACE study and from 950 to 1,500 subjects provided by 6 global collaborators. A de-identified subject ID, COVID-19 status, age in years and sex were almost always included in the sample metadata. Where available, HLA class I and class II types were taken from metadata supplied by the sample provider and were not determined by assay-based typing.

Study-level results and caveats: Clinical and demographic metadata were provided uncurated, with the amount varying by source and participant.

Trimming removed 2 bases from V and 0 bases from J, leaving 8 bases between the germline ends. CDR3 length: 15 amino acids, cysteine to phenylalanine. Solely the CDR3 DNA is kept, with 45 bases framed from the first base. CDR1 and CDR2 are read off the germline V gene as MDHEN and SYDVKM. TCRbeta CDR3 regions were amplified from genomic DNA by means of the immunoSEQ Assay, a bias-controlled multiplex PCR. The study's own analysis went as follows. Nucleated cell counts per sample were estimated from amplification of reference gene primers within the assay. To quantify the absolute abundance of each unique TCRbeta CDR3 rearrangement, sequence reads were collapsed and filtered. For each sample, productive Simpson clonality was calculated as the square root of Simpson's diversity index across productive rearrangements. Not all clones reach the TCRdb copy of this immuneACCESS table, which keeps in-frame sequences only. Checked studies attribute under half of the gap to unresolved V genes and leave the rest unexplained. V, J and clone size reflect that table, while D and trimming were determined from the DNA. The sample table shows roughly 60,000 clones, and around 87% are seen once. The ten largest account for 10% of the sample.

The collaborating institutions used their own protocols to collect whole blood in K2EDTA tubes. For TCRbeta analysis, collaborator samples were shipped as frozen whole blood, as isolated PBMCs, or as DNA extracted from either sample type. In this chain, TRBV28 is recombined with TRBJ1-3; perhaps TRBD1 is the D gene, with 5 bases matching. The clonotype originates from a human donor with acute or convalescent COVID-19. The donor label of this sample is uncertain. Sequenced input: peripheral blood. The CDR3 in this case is CASSLSRGSGNTIYF. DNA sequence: TGTGCCAGCAGTTTAAGTAGGGGCTCTGGAAACACCATATATTTT.